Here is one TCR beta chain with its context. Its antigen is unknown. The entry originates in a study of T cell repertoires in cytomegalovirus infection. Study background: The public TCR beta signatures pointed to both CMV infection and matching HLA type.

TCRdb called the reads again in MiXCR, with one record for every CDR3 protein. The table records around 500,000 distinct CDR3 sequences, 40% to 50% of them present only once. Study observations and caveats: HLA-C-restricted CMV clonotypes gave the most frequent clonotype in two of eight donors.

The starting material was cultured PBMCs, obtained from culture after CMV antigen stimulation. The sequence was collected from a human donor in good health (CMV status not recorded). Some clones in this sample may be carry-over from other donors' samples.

The CDR3 DNA follows: TGTGCCAGTAGTACCCCAGGGACAGGGGTCACCGGGGAGCTGTTTTTT. Translation: CASSTPGTGVTGELFF. The chain is built from TRBV19 and TRBJ2-2; 10 nucleotides align to TRBD1. Germline V gene data show CDR1 as LNHDA and CDR2 as SQIVND (reference sequence). V dropped 4 bases and J dropped 4; count of bases not matched to a gene: 6. This CDR3 comprises 16 residues.